Listed below are T cell receptor beta chains from one sample, sequenced in a study of somatic mutations in cytotoxic T cells in rheumatoid arthritis. The protocol was immunoSEQ multiplex PCR, while the TCRdb copy is restricted to in-frame clones and leaves out a portion. This table holds 12,000 or so clones, about 68% found once. The sequencing sample was made of CD8+ T cells sorted from blood. These TCRs come from a man between 65 and 79 years old in good health. Both conserved end residues are part of each CDR3. The D gene is left open where the match is weak. Clone size is stated in some rows and not others, as once, few, many or a class when expanded.

cdr3_aa cdr3_nt j_call clone_size v_call d_call
CASSLSGYEQYF TGTGCCAGCAGTTTATCGGGGTACGAGCAGTACTTC TRBJ2-7 - TRBV27 -
CASSLDQEVRETQYF TGTGCCAGCAGCTTAGATCAGGAGGTGCGGGAGACCCAGTACTTC TRBJ2-5 once TRBV11-3 -
CASLPMGGELFF TGTGCCAGCTTACCCATGGGCGGGGAGCTGTTTTTT TRBJ2-2 few TRBV27 -
CASSPDTGLAGGRGGDTQYF TGTGCCAGCTCACCCGACACCGGACTAGCGGGGGGGCGGGGCGGCGATACGCAGTATTTT TRBJ2-3 - TRBV18 TRBD2
CASSTPRGTTGASLDNGYTF TGTGCCAGCAGTACTCCCAGGGGCACGACAGGGGCCTCACTAGACAATGGCTACACCTTC TRBJ1-2 - TRBV28 TRBD1
CASKRGGTEAFF TGTGCCAGCAAGAGGGGGGGCACTGAAGCTTTCTTT TRBJ1-1 once TRBV27 -
CASSQGQSRGYGYTF TGTGCCAGCAGCCAAGGACAGTCTCGTGGCTATGGCTACACCTTC TRBJ1-2 - TRBV14 -
CASSSGRGGTYEQYF TGTGCCAGCAGTTCGGGCCGAGGGGGTACCTACGAGCAGTACTTC TRBJ2-7 - TRBV27 -
CASSLGPKGLNNEQFF TGTGCCAGCAGCTTAGGGCCGAAAGGGCTCAACAATGAGCAGTTCTTC TRBJ2-1 - TRBV7-9 -
CASSPGTGTQPQHF TGTGCCAGCAGTCCCGGGACAGGGACCCAGCCCCAGCATTTT TRBJ1-5 - TRBV27 TRBD1
CASSSAGYEQYF TGTGCCAGCAGCTCGGCAGGGTACGAGCAGTACTTC TRBJ2-7 - TRBV7-9 -
CSAPALAEQFF TGCAGTGCCCCGGCCCTAGCAGAGCAGTTCTTC TRBJ2-1 - TRBV20-1 -
CASSLASAGATDTQYF TGTGCCAGCAGCTTGGCATCTGCGGGAGCCACAGATACGCAGTATTTT TRBJ2-3 - TRBV5-4 TRBD2
CASSGLAGGPDTQYF TGTGCCAGCAGTGGGCTAGCGGGAGGACCAGATACGCAGTATTTT TRBJ2-3 - TRBV6-5 TRBD2
CASSESISRDTQYF TGCGCCAGCAGTGAGTCAATCTCAAGGGATACGCAGTATTTT TRBJ2-3 - TRBV10-1 -
CASSERQEINEQFF TGTGCCAGCAGTGAAAGACAAGAGATCAATGAGCAGTTCTTC TRBJ2-1 - TRBV27 -
CASSLGGDFYEQYF TGTGCCAGCAGCTTGGGCGGGGATTTCTACGAGCAGTACTTC TRBJ2-7 - TRBV5-6 -
CAWNPGTANTGELFF TGTGCCTGGAACCCCGGGACAGCTAACACCGGGGAGCTGTTTTTT TRBJ2-2 - TRBV30 TRBD1